This TCR beta chain was captured in a study of shared clonotypes between healthy human individuals. Study background: Researchers assigned three CD4 naive, three CD4 memory, two CD8 naive and one CD8 memory plate to each donor.

Only in-frame clones appear in the TCRdb table, and some are missing; sequencing was by immunoSEQ multiplex PCR. The sample shows about 2.5 million clones, about nine tenths of them seen only once. CDR1 is PRHDT, CDR2 FYEKMQ, per germline (reference sequence). V was trimmed by 0 bases and J by 8 bases, leaving 19 bases between them. The CDR3 loop spans 16 amino acids. This rearrangement joins TRBV13 to TRBJ1-2, with D unclear. The source of this sequence is a man in his late teens or twenties in good health. Some clones in this sample may be carry-over from other donors' samples. Sequencing input: naive CD4+ T cells from PBMCs. Subset described: CD45RA+ positively selected. CDR3 nucleotides: TGTGCCAGCAGCTTAGGCAGGAGACCTCAAACAAGGGGCTACACCTTC. Its protein product is CASSLGRRPQTRGYTF.